The 10 T cell receptor beta chains presented below share a single source sample, sequenced in a study of cytomegalovirus exposure and HLA in healthy donors. The PCR used 60 Vbeta and 13 Jbeta primers. Libraries were prepared by immunoSEQ multiplex PCR; TCRdb keeps only in-frame clonotypes and omits some of them. The data show around 50,000 clones, 72% seen once. What was sequenced was PBMCs. These receptors came from a man aged 25-40 years in good health and CMV-seronegative.

The rearrangement links TRBV15 to TRBJ1-2; TRBD1 agrees at 9 bases. Losses at the gene ends were 2 bases for V and 8 bases for J; bases not matched to a gene: 6. There are 14 residues in the CDR3. Germline CDR1 reads LNHNV; CDR2 reads YYDKDF (reference sequence). In DNA form, the CDR3 reads TGTGCCACCAGCAGATCCGGGACAGGGCTAGGCTACACCTTC. Translated: CATSRSGTGLGYTF.

This clone was detected only a few times. This sequence joins TRBV10-1 and TRBJ1-3, with TRBD1 matching over 9 bases. V was pared by 8 bases and J by 7 bases, with 6 bases of the junction left unmatched. The CDR3 extends over 13 amino acids. CDR1 and CDR2 (germline): WNHNN, SYGVQD (reference sequence). CDR3 sequence (DNA): TGCGCCAGCCGGGACAGGGATGGGAACACCATATATTTT. This sequence encodes CASRDRDGNTIYF.

The genes are TRBV5-6 and TRBJ1-6, with 7 bases identical to TRBD1. V lost 1 base, J lost 9 bases, and 10 bases stayed unmatched. Looked up from germline, CDR1 is SGHDT and CDR2 is YYEEEE. The CDR3 loop spans 16 amino acids. CDR3 sequence (DNA): TGTGCCAGCAGCTTGCGGTCAACAGGGGTTGGTTCACCCCTCCACTTT. Translation gives CASSLRSTGVGSPLHF.

The chain has TRBV7-9 and TRBJ2-7; D is ambiguous. CDR3 size: 13 residues. V shed 3 bases and J shed 2 bases, with 8 bases lying between them. The germline V gene encodes CDR1 SEHNR and CDR2 FQNEAQ (reference sequence). CDR3 loop: CASSLLGAYEQYF. In DNA form, the CDR3 reads TGTGCCAGCAGCTTGCTAGGAGCCTACGAGCAGTACTTC.

The V and J genes are TRBV18 and TRBJ2-6; weak D call: TRBD1 (5 bases). Germline CDR1 reads KGHSH; CDR2 reads LQKENI. The CDR3 runs to 15 residues. V shed 3 bases and J shed 2 bases, with 8 bases lying between them. The DNA of the CDR3 is TGTGCCAGCTCACCCGACAGCCCTGGGGCCAACGTCCTGACTTTC. Translated: CASSPDSPGANVLTF.

The CDR3 is CSVGPGLAEPHSYEQYF. The CDR3 DNA reads TGCAGCGTTGGACCGGGACTAGCGGAGCCGCACTCCTACGAGCAGTACTTC. This chain connects TRBV29-1 to TRBJ2-7, with 11 bases identical to TRBD2. J gave up 0 bases and V 4 bases, and 11 bases lay outside the gene matches. Germline V gives CDR1 SQVTM, CDR2 ANQGSEA. This CDR3 region has 17 residues.

This chain joins TRBV30 and TRBJ1-5, with TRBD1 as a possible D gene (5 bases). The V and J ends lost 3 bases and 0 bases respectively, with 18 bases between them. CDR1 is GTSNPN, CDR2 SVGIG, per germline (reference sequence). This CDR3 region has 17 residues. Written as DNA, the CDR3 is TGTGCCTGGAGCCGTTCCAGGGTGGGTCGTAGCAATCAGCCCCAGCATTTT. Its protein is CAWSRSRVGRSNQPQHF.

This clone has more than one count but fewer than ten. A much larger clone lies one base from this, so it may be a read error. The same CDR3 arises from other DNA sequences in this sample as well. The chain is built from TRBV29-1 and TRBJ2-4; D unresolved. Per germline, CDR1 SQVTM and CDR2 ANQGSEA. CDR3 size: 11 residues. The CDR3 coding sequence is TGCAGCGTTTTCTGGCAAAACATTCAGTATTTC. Its translation: CSVFWQNIQYF.

CDR3 nucleotides: TGCGCCAGCAGCTTGGACACAACTAATGAAAAACTGTTTTTT. Protein: CASSLDTTNEKLFF. The chain has TRBV5-1 and TRBJ1-4; D gene uncertain. The CDR3 has 14 amino acids. V shed 0 bases and J shed 0 bases, with 3 bases lying between them. CDR1 SGHRS and CDR2 YFSETQ come from the germline V gene.

The gene calls are TRBV5-6 and TRBJ2-1; 16 bases are a match to TRBD2. The CDR3 runs to 18 residues. Germline CDR1 is SGHDT and CDR2 is YYEEEE. With 0 bases clipped from V and 4 bases from J, the junction kept 4 bases outside the gene matches. CDR3 loop: CASSLEGLAGGSYNEQFF. The CDR3 DNA reads TGTGCCAGCAGCTTGGAGGGACTAGCGGGAGGGTCTTACAATGAGCAGTTCTTC.